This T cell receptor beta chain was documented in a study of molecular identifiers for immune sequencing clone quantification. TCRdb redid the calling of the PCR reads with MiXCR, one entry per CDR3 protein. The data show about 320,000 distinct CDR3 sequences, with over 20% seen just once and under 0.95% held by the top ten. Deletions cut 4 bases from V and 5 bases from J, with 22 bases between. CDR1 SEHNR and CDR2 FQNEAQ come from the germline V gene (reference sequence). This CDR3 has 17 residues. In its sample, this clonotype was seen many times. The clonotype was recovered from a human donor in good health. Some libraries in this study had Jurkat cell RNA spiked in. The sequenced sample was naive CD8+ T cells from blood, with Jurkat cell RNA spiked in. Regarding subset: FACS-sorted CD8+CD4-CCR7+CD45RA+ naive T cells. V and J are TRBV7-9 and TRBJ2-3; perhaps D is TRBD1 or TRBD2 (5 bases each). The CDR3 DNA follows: TGTGCCAGCAGCTCCCTCCTCGGGGCCACACAATTAGATACGCAGTATTTT. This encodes CASSSLLGATQLDTQYF.